A single sample gave rise to the 19 T cell receptor beta chains below, sequenced in a study of blood T cell repertoires in COVID-19. Sequenced by immunoSEQ multiplex PCR; TCRdb stores in-frame clones only, minus some. Among over 200,000 clones listed, approximately 89% were seen once. The sequenced sample was PBMCs or T cells enriched from blood (not recorded which). These receptors all come from a woman in her 30s who had been exposed to COVID-19.

This clone appeared a single time. The chain combines TRBV12-3 or TRBV12-4 with TRBJ1-3; possibly TRBD1 for D (5 bases). V was trimmed by 3 bases and J by 8 bases, leaving 8 bases between them. There are 12 residues in the CDR3. The CDR3 region has the DNA TGTGCCAGCAGTTTGTGGGGGGACACCATATATTTT. Translated: CASSLWGDTIYF.

This rearrangement joins TRBV7-9 to TRBJ2-1; 11 bases are shared with TRBD2. The germline V gene encodes CDR1 SEHNR and CDR2 FQNEAQ (reference sequence). The CDR3 has 15 amino acids. V lost 1 base and J lost 9; bases outside the gene matches: 5. The CDR3 nucleotides are TGTGCCAGCAGCTTAGTTAGCGGGAGGGTGGGTGAGCAGTTCTTC. Encoded protein: CASSLVSGRVGEQFF.

The rearrangement links TRBV6-5 to TRBJ2-3, with D unresolved. This CDR3 is 14 amino acids long. The germline V gene encodes CDR1 MNHEY and CDR2 SVGAGI. V was shortened by 2 bases and J by 2 bases, with 8 bases between the two germline ends. CDR3 in DNA: TGTGCCAGCAGTTACAAAGACAACACAGATACGCAGTATTTT. Its protein product is CASSYKDNTDTQYF.

The V gene is TRBV6-1, the J gene TRBJ1-5, with a weak D call TRBD1 (5 bases). The CDR3 spans 15 residues. Trimming removed 2 bases at V and 6 bases at J, with 14 bases between. Germline lookup yields CDR1 MNHNS and CDR2 SASEGT. This chain's CDR3 is CASSESGRGSQPQHF. The DNA of the CDR3 is TGTGCCAGCAGTGAAAGTGGTAGGGGTAGTCAGCCCCAGCATTTT.

This clone appeared once. The chain employs TRBV6-5 and TRBJ2-5, with D possibly TRBD1 on 5 matching bases. This CDR3 is 13 amino acids long. CDR1 and CDR2 (germline): MNHEY, SVGAGI. The ends were cut back, 8 bases at V and 4 bases at J, with 14 bases in the middle. In DNA, the CDR3 is TGTGCCAGCGGGGCGCAGATGACAGAGACCCAGTACTTC. Translated, it gives CASGAQMTETQYF.

The chain links TRBV6-6 to TRBJ1-2; 9 bases agree with TRBD1. Germline V CDR1 and CDR2: MNHNY, SVGAGI (reference sequence). This CDR3 region has 17 residues. After removal of 5 bases from V and 3 bases from J, the junction contained 13 bases not matched to a gene. The CDR3: CASSQPGQGSGHYGYTF. The CDR3, as DNA: TGTGCCAGCAGTCAACCGGGACAGGGCTCAGGTCACTATGGCTACACCTTC.

The genes are TRBV6-6 and TRBJ1-5; 9 bases are shared with TRBD1. The ends lost 6 bases at V and 6 bases at J; junction bases unmatched: 9. Germline lookup yields CDR1 MNHNY and CDR2 SVGAGI (reference sequence). The CDR3 is made up of 15 amino acids. CDR3 region: CASREDRGFSQPQHF. The CDR3 DNA follows: TGTGCCAGCAGGGAGGACAGGGGCTTTAGTCAGCCCCAGCATTTT.

This chain connects TRBV11-2 to TRBJ1-1, with D unresolved. This CDR3 is built from 15 residues. Germline V gene lookup returns CDR1 SGHAT and CDR2 FQNNGV. The V and J ends lost 2 bases and 7 bases respectively, with 17 bases between them. The CDR3 loop is CASSLRGSAGGEAFF. The DNA of the CDR3 is TGTGCCAGCAGCTTAAGAGGGTCCGCGGGCGGTGAAGCTTTCTTT.

The rearrangement joins TRBV5-1 to TRBJ1-2, with unresolved D. Germline CDR1 and CDR2: SGHRS and YFSETQ. The CDR3 consists of 16 residues. Trimming cost V 1 base and J 6 bases, with 19 bases left between them. The CDR3 sequence: CASSLNPGSNLNGYTF. CDR3 DNA: TGCGCCAGCAGCTTGAACCCGGGGTCGAACCTGAATGGCTACACCTTC.

This sequence joins TRBV28 and TRBJ1-4; D not certain. CDR1 and CDR2 from the germline V gene are MDHEN and SYDVKM. This CDR3 spans 14 amino acids. V was pared by 8 bases and J by 5 bases, with 15 bases between. This CDR3 reads CASSFGLRNEKLFF. CDR3 nucleotides: TGTGCCAGCTCGTTCGGCTTGAGGAATGAAAAACTGTTTTTT.

The V gene is TRBV21-1, the J gene TRBJ2-1; the table's D call of TRBD1 was not tested on the DNA. TRBV21-1 constitutes a pseudogene. This CDR3 has 15 amino acids. Written as DNA, the CDR3 is TGTGCCAGCAGCAAAGGACAGGGGCTCTACAATGAGCAGTTCTTC. Translated: CASSKGQGLYNEQFF.

This chain uses TRBV2 with TRBJ1-5, with D uncertain. Between the trimmed V and J ends, which lost 6 bases and 5 bases, there was a span of 14 bases. The V gene's germline CDR1 is SNHLY and CDR2 FYNNEI. CDR3 length equals 14 residues. CDR3 coding DNA: TGTGCCAGCAGCCGCGACTGGAAGGATCAGCCCCAGCATTTT. Its translation: CASSRDWKDQPQHF.

The gene calls are TRBV5-1 and TRBJ2-1; 7 nucleotides align to TRBD1. After removal of 6 bases from V and 2 bases from J, the junction contained 2 bases not matched to a gene. Germline CDR1 and CDR2: SGHRS and YFSETQ. This CDR3 has 13 amino acids. The CDR3 loop is CASNRGTYNEQFF. The CDR3 nucleotides read TGCGCCAGCAACAGGGGCACCTACAATGAGCAGTTCTTC.

V and J are TRBV5-1 and TRBJ2-7; TRBD1 matches at 9 bases. V was clipped by 8 bases and J by 4 bases; unmatched bases: 4. The CDR3 runs 12 residues. Germline CDR1 reads SGHRS; CDR2 reads YFSETQ. The CDR3 loop is CASSDRGYEQYF. CDR3 sequence (DNA): TGCGCCAGTTCGGACAGGGGATACGAGCAGTACTTC.

This rearrangement joins TRBV4-1 to TRBJ2-1; 7 nucleotides match TRBD1. The CDR3 spans 15 residues. Losses at the gene ends were 1 base for V and 3 bases for J; bases not matched to a gene: 3. Germline V lookup: CDR1 MGHRA, CDR2 YSYEKL. The CDR3 DNA follows: TGCGCCAGCAGCCAAGGGACAGGACGCTACAATGAGCAGTTCTTC. Protein: CASSQGTGRYNEQFF.

The chain uses TRBV5-5 and TRBJ1-2; 7 bases line up with TRBD1. V lost 0 bases and J lost 4; bases outside the gene matches: 3. The CDR3 spans 14 residues. Germline V CDR1 and CDR2: SGHKS, YYEKEE (reference sequence). DNA of the CDR3: TGTGCCAGCAGCTTGGGTAACAGGGGCTATGGCTACACCTTC. Protein: CASSLGNRGYGYTF.

The chain has TRBV5-4 and TRBJ2-2; D is perhaps TRBD1 (5 bases). Germline values: CDR1 SGHNT, CDR2 YYREEE (reference sequence). The CDR3 consists of 14 residues. Trimming removed 5 bases from V and 0 bases from J, with 8 bases in between. The CDR3 region has the DNA TGTGCCAGCAGGGAGACAGCGAACACCGGGGAGCTGTTTTTT. This encodes CASRETANTGELFF.

The V gene is TRBV9, the J gene TRBJ1-5, with a possible D match to TRBD1 (5 bases). The V and J ends lost 0 bases and 5 bases respectively, with 6 bases between them. This CDR3 region has 13 residues. Germline CDR1 is SGDLS and CDR2 is YYNGEE. CDR3 in DNA: TGTGCCAGCAGCGTAGAGGGGCATCAGCCCCAGCATTTT. Amino acids: CASSVEGHQPQHF.

This chain uses TRBV29-1 with TRBJ1-1; D is undetermined. This CDR3 is built from 11 residues. Trimming removed 6 bases from V and 1 base from J, with 6 bases in between. CDR1 is SQVTM and CDR2 is ANQGSEA in the germline V gene. The CDR3 sequence is CSVTPNTEAFF. The CDR3, as DNA: TGCAGCGTAACTCCGAACACTGAAGCTTTCTTT.